The next 2 T cell receptor beta chains were all read from a single sample in a study of cytotoxic CD8 clonotypes in ibrutinib-treated CLL. Produced via immunoSEQ multiplex PCR; TCRdb's table is partial and in-frame only. The sample contains under 150,000 clones, around 84% of which appear only once. The source was PBMCs, collected after 36 months of ibrutinib treatment. Receptors were obtained from a human donor with chronic lymphocytic leukemia.

The CDR3: CASSFGDRYPVVDSYEQYF. The CDR3 DNA reads as TGTGCCAGCAGCTTTGGGGACAGGTATCCCGTTGTCGACTCCTACGAGCAGTACTTC. The chain recombines TRBV11-2 with TRBJ2-7; 8 nucleotides line up with TRBD1. Trimming cost V 3 bases and J 0 bases; bases outside gene matches: 16. Germline CDR1 is SGHAT and CDR2 is FQNNGV. CDR3 length equals 19 residues.

This chain connects TRBV7-9 to TRBJ2-7; no definite D call. V was pared by 3 bases and J by 4 bases, with 13 bases between. CDR1 and CDR2 from the germline V gene are SEHNR and FQNEAQ (reference sequence). The CDR3 has 14 residues. This CDR3 is CASSFLQRTYEQYF. The CDR3 DNA sequence: TGTGCCAGCAGCTTCTTACAGAGAACGTACGAGCAGTACTTC.